A single sample is the source of the 32 T cell receptor beta chains below, sequenced in a study of blood T cell repertoires in COVID-19. The protocol was immunoSEQ multiplex PCR, while the TCRdb copy is restricted to in-frame clones and leaves out a portion. The sample shows about 250,000 clones, about 89% of them seen only once. Sequenced: peripheral blood. The receptors were gathered from a woman aged 55-70 years who had recovered from COVID-19.

The gene calls are TRBV29-1 and TRBJ1-4; D is ambiguous. Germline lookup yields CDR1 SQVTM and CDR2 ANQGSEA. Trimming stripped 7 bases from V and 13 bases from J, with 19 bases between. The CDR3 contains 12 residues. CDR3 in amino acids: CSAGEAGPLLFF. DNA of the CDR3: TGCAGCGCCGGGGAGGCTGGGCCTTTACTGTTTTTT.

This clone was counted once. This sequence joins TRBV28 and TRBJ1-5; D is perhaps TRBD1 (5 bases). V dropped 4 bases and J dropped 2 bases, with 9 bases sitting between them. The germline CDR1 and CDR2 sequences are MDHEN and SYDVKM. This CDR3 has 14 residues. This CDR3 reads CASSSGGGNQPQHF. The CDR3 nucleotides are TGTGCCAGCAGTTCCGGGGGGGGCAATCAGCCCCAGCATTTT.

The chain uses TRBV4-1 and TRBJ2-1, with 14 bases aligning to TRBD2. This CDR3 has 20 residues. Looked up from germline, CDR1 is MGHRA and CDR2 is YSYEKL. Trimming took 2 bases from V and 7 from J; bases not matched to a gene: 16. CDR3 residues: CASSQMGLAGAHYPRNEQFF. CDR3 DNA sequence: TGCGCCAGCAGCCAAATGGGACTAGCGGGGGCACACTACCCGCGGAATGAGCAGTTCTTC.

The genes are TRBV7-9 and TRBJ1-1; D is unclear. Trimming removed 1 base at V and 1 base at J, with 7 bases between. Germline CDR1 reads SEHNR; CDR2 reads FQNEAQ (reference sequence). This CDR3 contains 14 residues. The CDR3 nucleotides read TGTGCCAGCAGCTTAGGCGGCCCGAACACTGAAGCTTTCTTT. Translation: CASSLGGPNTEAFF.

The chain carries TRBV13 and TRBJ2-3; 12 bases are shared with TRBD2. Germline trimming cut 3 bases from V and 3 bases from J; bases unmatched to any gene: 7. There are 17 residues in the CDR3. Germline lookup yields CDR1 PRHDT and CDR2 FYEKMQ (reference sequence). CDR3 amino acids: CASSLGTSGPETDTQYF. CDR3 nucleotides: TGTGCCAGCAGCTTGGGGACTAGCGGGCCGGAGACAGATACGCAGTATTTT.

This chain uses TRBV11-2 with TRBJ2-7, with 9 nucleotides matching TRBD1. This CDR3 spans 17 amino acids. Germline V lookup: CDR1 SGHAT, CDR2 FQNNGV. The V segment lost 6 bases and the J segment 1 base; nucleotides outside the gene matches: 13. The CDR3 DNA follows: TGTGCCAGCAGGCTATACGGACAGGGGCGATCTTCCTACGAGCAGTACTTC. Amino acids: CASRLYGQGRSSYEQYF. The full variable domain, completed using reference TRBV11-2 and TRBJ2-7, is EAGVAQSPRYKIIEKRQSVAFWCNPISGHATLYWYQQILGQGPKLLIQFQNNGVVDDSQLPKDRFSAERLKGVDSTLKIQPAKLEDSAVYLCASRLYGQGRSSYEQYFGPGTRLTVT.

This clone was observed many times. J is TRBJ2-6 and V is TRBV11-2; no clear D gene. The CDR3 consists of 15 residues. V was cut by 4 bases and J by 0 bases, with 7 bases left in between. Germline CDR1 SGHAT, CDR2 FQNNGV. CDR3 in DNA: TGTGCCAGCAGCTCTCTCAGCTCTGGGGCCAACGTCCTGACTTTC. This translates into CASSSLSSGANVLTF.

The rearrangement joins TRBV18 to TRBJ2-1; 11 bases are shared with TRBD1. The V and J ends lost 1 base and 1 base, in that order; junction bases with no gene match: 3. The germline V gene encodes CDR1 KGHSH and CDR2 LQKENI. This CDR3 is built from 17 residues. CDR3 loop: CASSPRTGGGSYNEQFF. DNA for the CDR3: TGTGCCAGCTCACCACGGACAGGGGGCGGTTCCTACAATGAGCAGTTCTTC.

CDR3 DNA: TGTGCCAGCAGTTACCGGCCCTCAGGGGAGCAGTTCTTC. This gives the protein CASSYRPSGEQFF. The chain carries TRBV6-5 and TRBJ2-1; possibly TRBD1 for D (5 bases). Germline CDR1 MNHEY, CDR2 SVGAGI. The V end lost 2 bases, the J end lost 10 bases, and 12 bases lay between the germline ends. There are 13 residues in the CDR3.

This chain connects TRBV24-1 to TRBJ2-7; a possible D gene is TRBD1 (8 bases). The germline V gene has CDR1 KGHDR and CDR2 SFDVKD. The length of the CDR3 is 15 residues. Trimming removed 7 bases from V and 4 bases from J, with 19 bases in between. For the CDR3, the DNA is TGTGCCACCAGGGGGGGGAGCCAGGGGGCTTACGAGCAGTACTTC. This translates into CATRGGSQGAYEQYF.

This clone has a handful of counts. J is TRBJ1-6 and V is TRBV19; 7 positions match TRBD1. The CDR3 sequence is 15 residues long. V trimming: 3 bases; J trimming: 7 bases; junction bases outside the gene matches: 6. Germline assignment: CDR1 LNHDA and CDR2 SQIVND (reference sequence). CDR3 sequence (DNA): TGTGCCAGTAGTATCGACGGGACAGAAAATTCACCCCTCCACTTT. Its protein is CASSIDGTENSPLHF.

This clone was picked up a small number of times. This chain links TRBV7-9 with TRBJ1-6, with D perhaps TRBD1 (6 bases). V gave up 6 bases and J gave up 8 bases, with 11 bases separating them. The CDR3 has 13 amino acids. Germline values: CDR1 SEHNR, CDR2 FQNEAQ (reference sequence). The DNA of the CDR3 is TGTGCCAGCAGTACCTCAGGGGATTCACCCCTCCACTTT. Its protein is CASSTSGDSPLHF.

This clone was detected once. The chain combines TRBV4-2 with TRBJ1-2, with TRBD1 matching over 12 bases. CDR1 is LGHNA, CDR2 YNFKEQ, per germline. The CDR3 loop spans 16 amino acids. V shed 2 bases, J shed 2 bases, and the junction held 3 bases outside the gene matches. As DNA, the CDR3 is TGTGCCAGCAGCCAAACGGGGACAGGGGGCAACTATGGCTACACCTTC. Residues: CASSQTGTGGNYGYTF.

V is TRBV29-1 and J is TRBJ2-3; D may be TRBD1 (5 bases). V lost 3 bases and J 5 bases, leaving 12 bases between the germline ends. This CDR3 is 13 amino acids long. Per the germline V gene, CDR1 is SQVTM and CDR2 is ANQGSEA. The CDR3 DNA is TGCAGCGTTGACAACATAGGGGTAGATACGCAGTATTTT. It specifies CSVDNIGVDTQYF.

Only a few counts were recorded for this clone. The chain is built from TRBV7-9 and TRBJ1-2, with D possibly TRBD1 on 5 matching bases. The CDR3 runs to 13 residues. Looked up from germline, CDR1 is SEHNR and CDR2 is FQNEAQ (reference sequence). Trimming took off 3 bases at V and 8 bases at J, with 13 bases between the two ends. The chain's CDR3 is CASSFITGEGYTF. The CDR3 DNA follows: TGTGCCAGCAGCTTTATCACAGGCGAAGGCTACACCTTC.

The CDR3 sequence: CSVRGNTGELFF. For the CDR3, the DNA is TGCAGCGTTAGGGGGAACACCGGGGAGCTGTTTTTT. This chain uses TRBV29-1 with TRBJ2-2, with D maybe TRBD1 (5 bases). The length of the CDR3 is 12 residues. Germline loops: CDR1 SQVTM, CDR2 ANQGSEA. Trimming took off 5 bases at V and 1 base at J, with 5 bases between the two ends.

The CDR3 nucleotides are TGTGCCAGCTTCCGGGGAGGACAGGGGGCCGGGGAGCTGTTTTTT. It yields the protein CASFRGGQGAGELFF. V gene TRBV13 combines with J gene TRBJ2-2, with TRBD1 matching 10 bases. V dropped 8 bases and J dropped 6; count of bases not matched to a gene: 9. The CDR3 is 15 amino acids. CDR1 and CDR2 from the germline V gene are PRHDT and FYEKMQ (reference sequence).

V is TRBV28 and J is TRBJ2-4; D is possibly TRBD1 (5 bases). The CDR3 spans 14 residues. Germline-derived CDR1 and CDR2 are MDHEN and SYDVKM. V was clipped by 1 base and J by 8 bases, with 12 bases between them. The chain's CDR3 is CASSLSTGYDIQYF. CDR3 coding DNA: TGTGCCAGCAGTTTATCAACAGGTTACGACATTCAGTACTTC.

J is TRBJ2-5 and V is TRBV28; 10 positions match TRBD1. With 4 bases clipped from V and 3 bases from J, the junction kept 5 bases outside the gene matches. Germline values: CDR1 MDHEN, CDR2 SYDVKM. CDR3 length: 15 amino acids. The CDR3 here is CASSSPGTGEETQYF. The CDR3 DNA sequence: TGTGCCAGCAGTTCCCCCGGGACAGGGGAAGAGACCCAGTACTTC.

The CDR3 reads CASRGDRGGNQPQHF. The CDR3 DNA follows: TGTGCCAGCAGGGGGGACAGGGGAGGAAATCAGCCCCAGCATTTT. The chain is built from TRBV2 and TRBJ1-5; 10 bases align to TRBD1. Germline-derived CDR1 and CDR2 are SNHLY and FYNNEI. The CDR3 covers 15 residues. Losses at the gene ends were 6 bases for V and 4 bases for J; bases not matched to a gene: 6.

This clone was detected once. CDR3 DNA: TGTGCCAGCAACCCGGGACAAAGTGGATCACCCCTCCACTTT. Translation: CASNPGQSGSPLHF. The genes are TRBV6-2 or TRBV6-3 and TRBJ1-6; D possibly corresponds to TRBD1 (6 bases). From germline, CDR1 is MNHEY and CDR2 SVGEGT. The germline V and J ends were trimmed by 7 bases and 10 bases, with 17 bases remaining between them. CDR3 size: 14 residues.

This chain uses TRBV4-1 with TRBJ1-5; D may be TRBD1 (6 bases). V lost 4 bases to trimming and J lost 2 bases, with 9 bases between them. Germline lookup yields CDR1 MGHRA and CDR2 YSYEKL. CDR3 length equals 14 residues. The CDR3 here is CASSLGGGNQPQHF. The CDR3 DNA reads TGCGCCAGCAGCCTAGGGGGGGGCAATCAGCCCCAGCATTTT.

CDR3 in DNA: TGTGCCACCAGCAGAGGTTCTGGACAGGGTCGTCAGCCCCAGCATTTT. It codes for CATSRGSGQGRQPQHF. V and J are TRBV15 and TRBJ1-5; 8 positions match TRBD1. V trimming: 1 base; J trimming: 6 bases; junction bases outside the gene matches: 8. CDR3 length equals 16 residues. Germline assignment: CDR1 LNHNV and CDR2 YYDKDF (reference sequence).

The chain uses TRBV2 and TRBJ2-7, with 12 bases identical to TRBD2. The J segment lost 3 bases and the V segment lost 4 bases, leaving 4 bases of the junction unmatched. CDR1 is SNHLY, CDR2 FYNNEI, per germline. The CDR3 is 15 residues long. CDR3 sequence: CASSASGGVLYEQYF. CDR3 DNA: TGTGCCAGCAGTGCTAGCGGGGGGGTCCTCTACGAGCAGTACTTC.

The rearrangement joins TRBV7-8 to TRBJ2-3, with D perhaps TRBD1 (5 bases). V was clipped by 7 bases and J by 2 bases, with 13 bases between them. Looked up from germline, CDR1 is SGHVS and CDR2 is FQNEAQ. The length of the CDR3 is 14 residues. CDR3 amino acids: CASKGFGATDTQYF. The CDR3 DNA sequence: TGTGCCAGCAAGGGATTTGGGGCCACAGATACGCAGTATTTT.

The chain joins TRBV18 to TRBJ2-2, with D hard to call. CDR3 size: 15 residues. V lost 2 bases to trimming and J lost 1 base, with 8 bases between them. Germline lookup yields CDR1 KGHSH and CDR2 LQKENI. In DNA form, the CDR3 reads TGTGCCAGCTCACCAGGGCAGTTGAACACCGGGGAGCTGTTTTTT. As protein: CASSPGQLNTGELFF. Full variable domain (outside the CDR3, taken from reference TRBV18 and TRBJ2-2): NAGVMQNPRHLVRRRGQEARLRCSPMKGHSHVYWYRQLPEEGLKFMVYLQKENIIDESGMPKERFSAEFPKEGPSILRIQQVVRGDSAAYFCASSPGQLNTGELFFGEGSRLTVL.

This clone was recorded only once. The chain joins TRBV7-2 to TRBJ2-1, with D possibly being TRBD2 (5 bases). The germline V gene encodes CDR1 SGHTA and CDR2 FQGNSA. This CDR3 is built from 14 residues. Trimming took off 1 base at V and 7 bases at J, with 11 bases between the two ends. The CDR3 protein is CASSLELASNEQFF. The DNA of the CDR3 is TGTGCCAGCAGCTTAGAGCTAGCTTCTAATGAGCAGTTCTTC.

The chain combines TRBV29-1 with TRBJ1-5; 8 nucleotides agree with TRBD1. The CDR3 spans 12 residues. The junction had 2 bases not matched to a gene; V was cut back by 6 bases and J by 4 bases. Germline assignment: CDR1 SQVTM and CDR2 ANQGSEA. The CDR3 is CSVRQGNQPQHF. The CDR3 nucleotides read TGCAGCGTCCGACAGGGGAATCAGCCCCAGCATTTT. The full variable domain, its missing parts supplied by reference TRBV29-1 and TRBJ1-5, is SAVISQKPSRDICQRGTSLTIQCQVDSQVTMMFWYRQQPGQSLTLIATANQGSEATYESGFVIDKFPISRPNLTFSTLTVSNMSPEDSSIYLCSVRQGNQPQHFGDGTRLSIL.

This clone was found once. J is TRBJ1-1 and V is TRBV5-1, with D hard to call. This CDR3 is 14 amino acids long. Germline CDR1 is SGHRS and CDR2 is YFSETQ. V shed 0 bases and J shed 7 bases, with 13 bases lying between them. CDR3 DNA: TGCGCCAGCAGCTTGGGTCAGGAGGTGGGTGAAGCTTTCTTT. Its translation: CASSLGQEVGEAFF.

V usage is TRBV5-4 and J usage is TRBJ1-3; TRBD1 matches 10 bases. Trimming at V came to 4 bases and at J to 5 bases, leaving 6 bases not matched to a gene. The germline gives CDR1 SGHNT, CDR2 YYREEE (reference sequence). The CDR3 extends over 15 amino acids. The CDR3 sequence: CASSDRTGGRNTIYF. The CDR3 nucleotides are TGTGCCAGCAGCGACCGGACAGGGGGAAGAAACACCATATATTTT.

The rearrangement uses TRBV6-5 and TRBJ2-7; weak D call: TRBD2 (6 bases). This CDR3 region has 13 residues. V was pared by 6 bases and J by 5 bases, with 14 bases between. CDR1 is MNHEY and CDR2 is SVGAGI in the germline V gene. The CDR3 sequence: CASRGQWRDEQYF. The CDR3 region has the DNA TGTGCCAGCAGGGGCCAGTGGAGGGACGAGCAGTACTTC.

The rearrangement links TRBV4-2 to TRBJ1-2; possible D gene TRBD1, 5 bases. The V end was cut by 6 bases, the J end by 0 bases, with 20 bases between. This CDR3 is 17 amino acids long. Per germline, CDR1 LGHNA and CDR2 YNFKEQ. The CDR3 protein is CASSPTMRDGSNYGYTF. In DNA form, the CDR3 reads TGTGCCAGCAGTCCCACGATGCGGGACGGATCTAACTATGGCTACACCTTC.